This section outlines one T cell receptor (beta chain) sequence together with its context. V lost 6 bases to trimming and J lost 4 bases, with 13 bases between them. The germline CDR1 and CDR2 sequences are MNHEY and SMNVEV (reference sequence). The CDR3 runs to 14 residues. These data belong to a study of beta chain features in type 1 diabetes. What was sequenced were expressed TCRB transcripts, since all of the isolated RNA had been reverse transcribed. This table comes from immunoSEQ multiplex PCR, and its TCRdb copy is limited to in-frame clones, with some not included. The sample holds 430,000 or so clones, about 10% seen once.

The TCR was taken from a woman aged 18-29 years in good health. The sequencing sample was made of naive CD4+ T cells from blood. The chain is built from TRBV27 and TRBJ2-1, with D possibly TRBD1 on 6 matching bases. CDR3 loop: CASRQGHVYNEQFF. In DNA, the CDR3 is TGTGCCAGCAGACAGGGACACGTTTACAATGAGCAGTTCTTC.